This paragraph covers one T cell receptor beta chain sequence. What it binds is unknown. The CDR3 totals 13 residues. V was clipped by 6 bases and J by 1 base, with 10 bases between them. CDR1 is SGHRS, CDR2 YFSETQ, per germline. This was the immunoSEQ v3.0 assay at survey level. Measured with immunoSEQ multiplex PCR; TCRdb has only the in-frame clones, and not every one. Of about 21,000 clones in the sample, 85% to 90% are singletons; the top ten hold roughly 4%. The sample comes from a study of long-term antiretroviral therapy in people with HIV. Study results and limitations: Dominance of pre-ART expanded clones persisted, fluctuating and often declining after ART. HIV repertoires spanned tighter CDR3 length ranges than controls did.

Every donor contributed at least one pre-ART and at least two post-ART PBMC samples. The chain uses TRBV5-1 and TRBJ1-1; D ambiguous. This specimen consisted of unsorted PBMCs, obtained 2.3 years after starting antiretroviral therapy. This clonotype was sampled from a man in his fifties or sixties with HIV. The CDR3 is CASTYMRNTEAFF. The CDR3 nucleotides are TGCGCCAGCACCTATATGCGGAACACTGAAGCTTTCTTT.